This is a list of T cell receptor beta chains from one sample in a study of regulatory T cells in long-lasting Graves disease. TCRdb redid the calling of the multiplex PCR reads with MiXCR, one entry per CDR3 protein. The table includes more than 450,000 distinct CDR3 sequences, 12% detected once. The same data also went into a second study, on T cells in Graves' hyperthyroidism and ophthalmopathy.

Material: peripheral blood mononuclear cells (PBMCs), obtained at new diagnosis, from a patient treated with antithyroid drugs. Every receptor here comes from a woman in her 30s with Graves disease. CDR3s include the opening cysteine and the closing phenylalanine or tryptophan. Fields, in order: V gene, J gene, D gene, clone size, CDR3 DNA, CDR3 protein. D genes are given only for firm matches. Rows may omit the clone size; those that give it use once, few, many or a size class.

v_gene: TRBV12-3/TRBV12-4
j_gene: TRBJ1-6
d_gene: -
abundance: many
CDR3nt: TGTGCCAGCAGTCGGGGTTCCTTTTCACCCCTCCACTTT
CDR3aa: CASSRGSFSPLHF

v_gene: TRBV6-2/TRBV6-3
j_gene: TRBJ2-1
d_gene: -
abundance: many
CDR3nt: TGTGCCAGCAGTTACTCCGACTGGGGCAATGAGCAGTTCTTC
CDR3aa: CASSYSDWGNEQFF

v_gene: TRBV28
j_gene: TRBJ2-5
d_gene: -
abundance: many
CDR3nt: TGTGCCAGCAGTTCGGGACCAGTCCAAGAGACCCAGTACTTC
CDR3aa: CASSSGPVQETQYF

v_gene: TRBV6-1
j_gene: TRBJ2-2
d_gene: -
abundance: -
CDR3nt: TGTGCCAGCAGTGAAGAGGGTGTGGCAGCGTGGCTTACCGGGGAGCTGTTTTTT
CDR3aa: CASSEEGVAAWLTGELFF

v_gene: TRBV20-1
j_gene: TRBJ2-7
d_gene: TRBD1
abundance: few
CDR3nt: TGCAGTGCTTCGTTGCAGGACAGGGGAACCTACGAGCAGTACTTC
CDR3aa: CSASLQDRGTYEQYF

v_gene: TRBV4-1
j_gene: TRBJ2-7
d_gene: -
abundance: many
CDR3nt: TGCGCCAGCAGCCAAGTTGGCAGGCGAAATTACGAGCAGTACTTC
CDR3aa: CASSQVGRRNYEQYF

v_gene: TRBV10-2
j_gene: TRBJ1-4
d_gene: -
abundance: -
CDR3nt: TGCGCCAGCAGTGACCTCGGCAGTAATGAAAAACTGTTTTTT
CDR3aa: CASSDLGSNEKLFF

v_gene: TRBV12-3/TRBV12-4
j_gene: TRBJ1-4
d_gene: -
abundance: many
CDR3nt: TGTACCAGCAGTAGGACAGAACTCGTATCTTCTAATGAAAAACTGTTTTTT
CDR3aa: CTSSRTELVSSNEKLFF

v_gene: TRBV28
j_gene: TRBJ2-3
d_gene: TRBD2
abundance: -
CDR3nt: TGTGCCAGCGCCCCCCTATTCACTTGGACAGGGGGGACTAGCGGGGGAACAAGCACAGATACGCAGTATTTT
CDR3aa: CASAPLFTWTGGTSGGTSTDTQYF

v_gene: TRBV28
j_gene: TRBJ2-2
d_gene: TRBD2
abundance: -
CDR3nt: TGTGCCAGCAGCTCGGGACTAGCGGGAGGGCCAAACACCGGGGAGCTGTTTTTT
CDR3aa: CASSSGLAGGPNTGELFF

v_gene: TRBV7-2
j_gene: TRBJ1-2
d_gene: TRBD1
abundance: many
CDR3nt: TGTGCCAGCAGCCCGGGGACAGGGGGAGGATTCGGCTACACCTTC
CDR3aa: CASSPGTGGGFGYTF

v_gene: TRBV12-3/TRBV12-4
j_gene: TRBJ1-1
d_gene: -
abundance: many
CDR3nt: TGTGCCAGCTTTAGGTGGAACACTGAAGCTTTCTTT
CDR3aa: CASFRWNTEAFF

v_gene: TRBV6-2/TRBV6-3
j_gene: TRBJ1-5
d_gene: TRBD1
abundance: many
CDR3nt: TGTGCCAGCAGTTGGGGACAGGGGGCGGGTCAGCCCCAGCATTTT
CDR3aa: CASSWGQGAGQPQHF

v_gene: TRBV9
j_gene: TRBJ2-1
d_gene: -
abundance: -
CDR3nt: TGTGCCAGCAGCCCCGAGGGAGAGGACAATGAGCAGTTCTTC
CDR3aa: CASSPEGEDNEQFF

v_gene: TRBV11-3
j_gene: TRBJ2-5
d_gene: -
abundance: many
CDR3nt: TGTGCCAGCAGACACGGGAGCTCCGGGGAGACCCAGTACTTC
CDR3aa: CASRHGSSGETQYF

v_gene: TRBV2
j_gene: TRBJ1-4
d_gene: -
abundance: many
CDR3nt: TGTGCCAGCAGTGAGAACTGGGGACAAGCGGAAAAACTGTTTTTT
CDR3aa: CASSENWGQAEKLFF

v_gene: TRBV28
j_gene: TRBJ2-3
d_gene: TRBD1
abundance: few
CDR3nt: TGTGCCAGCAGATCAGGGGGCAAAGATACGCAGTATTTT
CDR3aa: CASRSGGKDTQYF

v_gene: TRBV27
j_gene: TRBJ2-2
d_gene: TRBD2
abundance: -
CDR3nt: TGTGCCAGCAGTGGGAGACAGCCCGGGACTAGCGGGTACACCGGGGAGCTGTTTTTT
CDR3aa: CASSGRQPGTSGYTGELFF

v_gene: TRBV7-4
j_gene: TRBJ2-3
d_gene: TRBD1
abundance: many
CDR3nt: TGTGCCAGCAGCTTAGTTCGACGACAGGGGGTCAGAACAGATACGCAGTATTTT
CDR3aa: CASSLVRRQGVRTDTQYF

v_gene: TRBV20-1
j_gene: TRBJ1-3
d_gene: -
abundance: many
CDR3nt: TGCAGTGCTAGTAACCCAGTAAGCTCTGGAAACACCATATATTTT
CDR3aa: CSASNPVSSGNTIYF

v_gene: TRBV19
j_gene: TRBJ2-1
d_gene: -
abundance: many
CDR3nt: TGTGCCAGTAGTTTACTAGTCGGAGTCCCCTACAATGAGCAGTTCTTC
CDR3aa: CASSLLVGVPYNEQFF

v_gene: TRBV5-6
j_gene: TRBJ2-1
d_gene: -
abundance: few
CDR3nt: TGTGCCAGCAGCAGGACTGGCGGGTGGGGCTCCTACAATGAGCAGTTCTTC
CDR3aa: CASSRTGGWGSYNEQFF

v_gene: TRBV24-1
j_gene: TRBJ2-3
d_gene: -
abundance: many
CDR3nt: TGTGCCACCAGTGACCCTGACAGGAAGGATGCAGATACGCAGTATTTT
CDR3aa: CATSDPDRKDADTQYF

v_gene: TRBV7-2
j_gene: TRBJ1-1
d_gene: -
abundance: many
CDR3nt: TGTGCCAGCAGCTTAGCTAGGGCTAAGCAAGGGTCTGAAGCTTTCTTT
CDR3aa: CASSLARAKQGSEAFF

v_gene: TRBV30
j_gene: TRBJ1-1
d_gene: -
abundance: few
CDR3nt: TGTGCCTGGAGTGCGAGGGGATACGGTGAAGCTTTCTTT
CDR3aa: CAWSARGYGEAFF

v_gene: TRBV6-6
j_gene: TRBJ2-7
d_gene: TRBD1
abundance: -
CDR3nt: TGTGCCAGCAGTTACTCGATGGGCAAGGGGGCGTCCTCCCGCTCCTACGAGCAGTACTTC
CDR3aa: CASSYSMGKGASSRSYEQYF

v_gene: TRBV3-1
j_gene: TRBJ2-1
d_gene: -
abundance: many
CDR3nt: TGTGCCAGCGAGCTAATCGAGGGTGAGCAGTTCTTC
CDR3aa: CASELIEGEQFF

v_gene: TRBV11-1
j_gene: TRBJ2-2
d_gene: -
abundance: -
CDR3nt: TGTGCCAGCAGCCCCCTGGAAGGGCCGGACACCGGGGAGCTGTTTTTT
CDR3aa: CASSPLEGPDTGELFF

v_gene: TRBV15
j_gene: TRBJ2-3
d_gene: TRBD2
abundance: -
CDR3nt: TGTGCCACCAGCAGCTTTAGCGGGAGTTCAGATACGCAGTATTTT
CDR3aa: CATSSFSGSSDTQYF

v_gene: TRBV6-8
j_gene: TRBJ1-5
d_gene: TRBD1
abundance: few
CDR3nt: TGTGCCAGCAGTTACCCGCGGGACAGCAGTAATCAGCCCCAGCATTTT
CDR3aa: CASSYPRDSSNQPQHF

v_gene: TRBV9
j_gene: TRBJ1-6
d_gene: -
abundance: many
CDR3nt: TGTGCCAGCAGCGTAGGGGCAGATAGCTCCTATAATTCACCCCTCCACTTT
CDR3aa: CASSVGADSSYNSPLHF

v_gene: TRBV28
j_gene: TRBJ2-7
d_gene: TRBD2
abundance: -
CDR3nt: TGTGCCAGCATAGCCGGCGGGAGGATGGACTACGAGCAGTACTTC
CDR3aa: CASIAGGRMDYEQYF

v_gene: TRBV5-6
j_gene: TRBJ1-2
d_gene: -
abundance: few
CDR3nt: TGTGCCAGCAGCCCCCCAGGGGCTGCTAACTATGGCTACACCTTC
CDR3aa: CASSPPGAANYGYTF

v_gene: TRBV13
j_gene: TRBJ2-1
d_gene: -
abundance: many
CDR3nt: TGTGCCAGCAGCACCGGACTTTTCACCTACAATGAGCAGTTCTTC
CDR3aa: CASSTGLFTYNEQFF

v_gene: TRBV27
j_gene: TRBJ1-1
d_gene: -
abundance: many
CDR3nt: TGTGCCAGCAGTTTAAGGTCAGGGCTGGCTGAAGCTTTCTTT
CDR3aa: CASSLRSGLAEAFF

v_gene: TRBV5-1
j_gene: TRBJ2-6
d_gene: TRBD1
abundance: few
CDR3nt: TGCGCCAGCAGCTTGAAAGACAGGGGGGGCTCTGGGGCCAACGTCCTGACTTTC
CDR3aa: CASSLKDRGGSGANVLTF

v_gene: TRBV29-1
j_gene: TRBJ2-1
d_gene: TRBD1
abundance: many
CDR3nt: TGCAGCGTTTTTGGGGACAGGGCTTCCTACAATGAGCAGTTCTTC
CDR3aa: CSVFGDRASYNEQFF

v_gene: TRBV5-4
j_gene: TRBJ2-5
d_gene: -
abundance: few
CDR3nt: TGTGCCAGCAGCTTGGCGGCTGGGAAAGAGACCCAGTACTTC
CDR3aa: CASSLAAGKETQYF

v_gene: TRBV6-1
j_gene: TRBJ1-1
d_gene: -
abundance: -
CDR3nt: TGTGCCGGCAGTGAGGGCCAGGGGTACGCTGAAGCTTTCTTT
CDR3aa: CAGSEGQGYAEAFF

v_gene: TRBV11-2
j_gene: TRBJ2-7
d_gene: TRBD1
abundance: few
CDR3nt: TGTGCCAGCAGCCGGACAGGGCCCCGGTTAGGGCCTCTTTCCCTATACGAGCAGTACTTC
CDR3aa: CASSRTGPRLGPLSLYEQYF

v_gene: TRBV6-2/TRBV6-3
j_gene: TRBJ2-3
d_gene: TRBD2
abundance: many
CDR3nt: TGTGCCAGCAGCGAATACCTAGCGGGAGGGCCGAGCACAGATACGCAGTATTTT
CDR3aa: CASSEYLAGGPSTDTQYF

v_gene: TRBV2
j_gene: TRBJ2-1
d_gene: TRBD2
abundance: many
CDR3nt: TGTGCCAGCACTAGCGGGAGAGGTTCCTACAATGAGCAGTTCTTC
CDR3aa: CASTSGRGSYNEQFF

v_gene: TRBV30
j_gene: TRBJ2-2
d_gene: -
abundance: few
CDR3nt: TGTGCCTGGAGTGTAGACGCTACCGGGGAGCTGTTTTTT
CDR3aa: CAWSVDATGELFF

v_gene: TRBV11-3
j_gene: TRBJ2-2
d_gene: -
abundance: many
CDR3nt: TGTGCCAGCAGCTTAGATGAGATGGGGCGGCCGGGCGAGAACACCGGGGAGCTGTTTTTT
CDR3aa: CASSLDEMGRPGENTGELFF

v_gene: TRBV5-1
j_gene: TRBJ2-1
d_gene: TRBD2
abundance: few
CDR3nt: TGCGCCAGCAGCCTGGGGCGGACTAGCGGGAGCTCCTACAATGAGCAGTTCTTC
CDR3aa: CASSLGRTSGSSYNEQFF

v_gene: TRBV27
j_gene: TRBJ2-5
d_gene: -
abundance: many
CDR3nt: TGTGCCAGCAGTTCCTGGACAGAGGAGTTTAACCAAGAGACCCAGTACTTC
CDR3aa: CASSSWTEEFNQETQYF

v_gene: TRBV27
j_gene: TRBJ2-3
d_gene: TRBD1
abundance: many
CDR3nt: TGTGCCAGCAGCCGAGGACAGGGTGGGACAGATACGCAGTATTTT
CDR3aa: CASSRGQGGTDTQYF

v_gene: TRBV20-1
j_gene: TRBJ1-5
d_gene: TRBD1
abundance: many
CDR3nt: TGCAGTGCCAGACAGGGGGTTAGGAATCAGCCCCAGCATTTT
CDR3aa: CSARQGVRNQPQHF

v_gene: TRBV7-2
j_gene: TRBJ1-1
d_gene: -
abundance: many
CDR3nt: TGTGCCAGCAGCTTTCACGCGGGAATGAACACTGAAGCTTTCTTT
CDR3aa: CASSFHAGMNTEAFF